The T cell receptor beta chain under discussion was sequenced for a study of T cell responses to AZD1222 COVID-19 vaccine. Study-level findings and limits: The study reported that nearly half of spike-specific TCRs target unmutated variant regions.

The CDR3 runs 17 residues. Germline loops: CDR1 SEHNR, CDR2 FQNEAQ (reference sequence). With 4 bases removed from V and 3 bases from J, the gap between germline ends came to 18 bases. As concerns this clone: The antigen is not known.

Assay: immunoSEQ multiplex PCR; the TCRdb copy retains only in-frame clones and omits some. The repertoire holds around 100,000 clones, approximately 87% seen once, with more than 15% in the top ten. This TCR derives from an adult in good health. The input for sequencing was peripheral blood, taken on day 0 of AZD1222 vaccination. The rearrangement joins TRBV7-9 to TRBJ2-2; D may be TRBD2 (5 bases). CDR3 nucleotides: TGTGCCAGCAGCTACCGGGGTCTCAAAACCCACACCGGGGAGCTGTTTTTT. This translates into CASSYRGLKTHTGELFF.